A single sample is the source of the 16 T cell receptor beta chains below, sequenced in a study of blood T cell repertoires in COVID-19. Repertoires were generated with immunoSEQ multiplex PCR, while TCRdb's copy carries only in-frame clones and drops some. This table has tens of thousands of clones, roughly 84% appearing once. The sample was peripheral blood. The origin of the receptors is a man in his 70s with acute or convalescent COVID-19.

In this sample, this clone turned up once. The chain uses TRBV6-5 and TRBJ1-1; D perhaps matches TRBD1 (5 bases). The V end lost 2 bases, the J end lost 3 bases, and 10 bases lay between the germline ends. The germline CDR1 and CDR2 sequences are MNHEY and SVGAGI. The CDR3 consists of 14 residues. The CDR3 is CASSYAGPYTEAFF. The CDR3 region has the DNA TGTGCCAGCAGTTACGCAGGGCCCTACACTGAAGCTTTCTTT.

The chain recombines TRBV11-2 with TRBJ1-2, with a possible D match to TRBD1 (6 bases). Germline values: CDR1 SGHAT, CDR2 FQNNGV. V dropped 5 bases and J dropped 8 bases, with 18 bases sitting between them. The CDR3 covers 14 residues. The CDR3 DNA follows: TGTGCCAGCAGCCCGAGAACTGGGGGCTCCGGCTACACCTTC. Its protein is CASSPRTGGSGYTF.

V usage is TRBV5-8 and J usage is TRBJ2-3; possibly TRBD1 for D (6 bases). Germline CDR1 SGHTS, CDR2 YDEGEE. CDR3 length: 11 amino acids. Deletions cut 10 bases from V and 8 bases from J, with 14 bases between. The CDR3 bases are TGTGCCGGCCAGGGGCCGGGTACGCAGTATTTT. Protein product: CAGQGPGTQYF.

This chain joins TRBV24-1 and TRBJ2-1, with D perhaps TRBD2 (6 bases). The CDR3 is 17 residues long. CDR1 is KGHDR and CDR2 is SFDVKD in the germline V gene. Trimming took off 0 bases at V and 9 bases at J, with 20 bases between the two ends. The CDR3 sequence: CATSDLPIETSWVEQFF. The CDR3 DNA reads TGTGCCACCAGTGATTTGCCCATCGAGACTAGTTGGGTTGAGCAGTTCTTC.

The CDR3 loop is CATSRGDQPQHF. CDR3 nucleotide sequence: TGTGCCACCAGCAGGGGTGACCAGCCCCAGCATTTT. The chain recombines TRBV24-1 with TRBJ1-5; perhaps TRBD1 as D (6 bases). Trimming stripped 7 bases from V and 7 bases from J, with 10 bases between. Per germline, CDR1 KGHDR and CDR2 SFDVKD. The CDR3 is 12 amino acids.

This chain links TRBV4-2 with TRBJ2-2; D uncertain. The CDR3 has 15 amino acids. V was clipped by 0 bases and J by 1 base, with 6 bases between them. The germline gives CDR1 LGHNA, CDR2 YNFKEQ. In nucleotides, the CDR3 is TGTGCCAGCAGCCAAGAAGCTGGGAACACCGGGGAGCTGTTTTTT. This gives the protein CASSQEAGNTGELFF.

V and J are TRBV5-6 and TRBJ1-6; D unclear. V was clipped by 4 bases and J by 2 bases, with 10 bases between them. The CDR3 length is 15 residues. CDR1 SGHDT and CDR2 YYEEEE come from the germline V gene. The CDR3 coding sequence is TGTGCCAGCAGCCAGCTCGGGGCCTATAATTCACCCCTCCACTTT. Translated, it gives CASSQLGAYNSPLHF.

This clone was seen only once. The chain links TRBV5-1 to TRBJ2-5; 11 bases align to TRBD2. The CDR3 is made up of 15 amino acids. The germline CDR1 and CDR2 sequences are SGHRS and YFSETQ. Trimming took 4 bases from V and 2 from J; bases not matched to a gene: 4. As DNA, the CDR3 is TGCGCCAGCAGCATTAGCGGGAGGGAACAAGAGACCCAGTACTTC. This sequence encodes CASSISGREQETQYF.

The rearrangement joins TRBV18 to TRBJ1-6; 7 nucleotides agree with TRBD1. The length of the CDR3 is 16 residues. In germline, CDR1 is KGHSH, CDR2 LQKENI. J lost 10 bases, V lost 4 bases, and 13 bases had no gene match. CDR3 sequence: CASSRDSQPVGSPLHF. CDR3 nucleotide sequence: TGTGCCAGCTCACGGGACAGCCAGCCGGTTGGATCACCCCTCCACTTT.

The chain is built from TRBV30 and TRBJ1-2; D gene unclear. Looked up from germline, CDR1 is GTSNPN and CDR2 is SVGIG (reference sequence). CDR3 size: 14 residues. V lost 2 bases and J lost 0, with 10 bases in between. This CDR3 is CAWSPSQTNYGYTF. The CDR3 nucleotides are TGTGCCTGGAGTCCCAGTCAGACTAACTATGGCTACACCTTC.

This clone ranks as medium-sized. The gene calls are TRBV11-2 and TRBJ1-1; D is possibly TRBD1 (5 bases). The V end lost 4 bases, the J end lost 0 bases, and 9 bases lay between the germline ends. From germline, CDR1 is SGHAT and CDR2 FQNNGV. CDR3 length equals 14 residues. CDR3 protein: CASSSGIMNTEAFF. For the CDR3, the DNA is TGTGCCAGCAGCTCAGGGATAATGAACACTGAAGCTTTCTTT.

The rearrangement uses TRBV28 and TRBJ1-1; D uncertain. CDR1 and CDR2 (germline): MDHEN, SYDVKM. The CDR3 length is 14 residues. V lost 6 bases, J lost 0 bases, and 11 bases lay in between. Here the CDR3 DNA reads TGTGCCAGCAGGGCCGAATCTGTGAACACTGAAGCTTTCTTT. Its protein product is CASRAESVNTEAFF.

In its sample, this clone was seen a few times. The chain carries TRBV28 and TRBJ2-7, with 11 positions matching TRBD2. CDR1 is MDHEN and CDR2 is SYDVKM in the germline V gene. V shed 10 bases, J shed 4 bases, and the junction held 9 bases outside the gene matches. The CDR3 has 14 residues. CDR3 DNA sequence: TGTGCCACTACGACCGGGACTAGCGGTTACGAGCAGTACTTC. This sequence encodes CATTTGTSGYEQYF. Full variable domain (outside the CDR3, taken from reference TRBV28 and TRBJ2-7): DVKVTQSSRYLVKRTGEKVFLECVQDMDHENMFWYRQDPGLGLRLIYFSYDVKMKEKGDIPEGYSVSREKKERFSLILESASTNQTSMYLCATTTGTSGYEQYFGPGTRLTVT.

The table lists this clone with a count of one. The rearrangement links TRBV19 to TRBJ2-2; 8 bases are shared with TRBD1. This CDR3 contains 17 residues. Germline CDR1 LNHDA, CDR2 SQIVND (reference sequence). Germline trimming cut 3 bases from V and 0 bases from J; bases unmatched to any gene: 6. The CDR3, as DNA: TGTGCCAGTAGTATCTTCGGACAGGGTCCGAACACCGGGGAGCTGTTTTTT. Its translation: CASSIFGQGPNTGELFF.

This chain joins TRBV29-1 and TRBJ1-2; weak D call: TRBD1 (6 bases). The CDR3 is made up of 13 amino acids. V lost 4 bases and J 6 bases, leaving 15 bases between the germline ends. Germline V gives CDR1 SQVTM, CDR2 ANQGSEA. The CDR3 reads CSVAWGLKDGYTF. The CDR3 coding sequence is TGCAGCGTTGCGTGGGGGCTCAAGGATGGCTACACCTTC.

V and J are TRBV6-5 and TRBJ1-2; no reliable D call. This CDR3 is 11 amino acids long. The germline gives CDR1 MNHEY, CDR2 SVGAGI. Trimming removed 6 bases from V and 7 bases from J, with 9 bases in between. CDR3 bases: TGTGCCAGCAGCCGAGTTTCTGGCTACACCTTC. It yields the protein CASSRVSGYTF.